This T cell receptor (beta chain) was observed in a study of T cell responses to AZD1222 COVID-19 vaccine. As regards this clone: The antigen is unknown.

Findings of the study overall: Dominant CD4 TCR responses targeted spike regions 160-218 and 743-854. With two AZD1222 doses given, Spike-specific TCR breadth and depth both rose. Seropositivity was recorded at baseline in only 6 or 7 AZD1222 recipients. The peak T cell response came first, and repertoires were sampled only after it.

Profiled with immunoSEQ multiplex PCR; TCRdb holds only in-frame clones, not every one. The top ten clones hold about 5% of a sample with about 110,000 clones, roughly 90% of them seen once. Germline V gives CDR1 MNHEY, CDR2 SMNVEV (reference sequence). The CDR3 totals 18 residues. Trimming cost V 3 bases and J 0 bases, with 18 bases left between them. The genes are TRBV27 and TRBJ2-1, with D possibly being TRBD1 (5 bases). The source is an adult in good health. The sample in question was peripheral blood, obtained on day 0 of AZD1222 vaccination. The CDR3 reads CASSLDKGIQYSYNEQFF. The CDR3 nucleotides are TGTGCCAGCAGTTTGGACAAGGGGATACAATACTCCTACAATGAGCAGTTCTTC.